One T cell receptor beta chain is described in this entry. This sample was included in a study of multiple sclerosis patients with progressive multifocal leukoencephalopathy. Time point meaning: time of PML onset. The protocol was immunoSEQ multiplex PCR, while the TCRdb copy is restricted to in-frame clones and leaves out a portion. The sample consists of approximately 35,000 clones, over 75% of them appearing once. V dropped 8 bases and J dropped 0 bases, with 14 bases sitting between them. CDR1 is MNHEY and CDR2 is SVGAGI in the germline V gene. The CDR3 runs 14 residues. The chain has TRBV6-5 and TRBJ2-7, with D perhaps TRBD2 (6 bases). This specimen consisted of PBMCs, obtained from a patient treated with natalizumab. This clonotype was obtained from a human donor with progressive multifocal leukoencephalopathy. The CDR3 DNA sequence: TGTGCCAGCCGGTCCGGGACTTCCTCCTACGAGCAGTACTTC. Its protein is CASRSGTSSYEQYF.